This T cell receptor (beta chain) was captured by sequencing in a study of beta chain features in type 1 diabetes. On the study more broadly: Sorted cells examined across all samples numbered 107,917,701.

This clone has more than one count but fewer than ten. Sequenced material consisted of expressed TCRB transcripts (all of the isolated RNA was reverse transcribed). Sequenced by immunoSEQ multiplex PCR; TCRdb stores in-frame clones only, minus some. Found here are fewer than 500,000 clones, approximately 15% of them singletons; the top ten hold 0.03% to 0.04%. Germline loops: CDR1 SGDLS, CDR2 YYNGEE. V dropped 2 bases and J dropped 7 bases, with 9 bases sitting between them. This CDR3 region has 13 residues. Sorted CD4+ subsets: naive, central memory, regulatory, stem cell-like memory (CD45RO/CCR7/CD25/CD127/CD95/CD27 panel).

This chain joins TRBV9 and TRBJ2-2; D gene uncertain. This clonotype was obtained from a young man in good health. The specimen sequenced was naive CD4+ T cells from blood. The CDR3 reads CASSVDPSGELFF. The CDR3 DNA reads as TGTGCCAGCAGCGTCGACCCCAGCGGGGAGCTGTTTTTT.